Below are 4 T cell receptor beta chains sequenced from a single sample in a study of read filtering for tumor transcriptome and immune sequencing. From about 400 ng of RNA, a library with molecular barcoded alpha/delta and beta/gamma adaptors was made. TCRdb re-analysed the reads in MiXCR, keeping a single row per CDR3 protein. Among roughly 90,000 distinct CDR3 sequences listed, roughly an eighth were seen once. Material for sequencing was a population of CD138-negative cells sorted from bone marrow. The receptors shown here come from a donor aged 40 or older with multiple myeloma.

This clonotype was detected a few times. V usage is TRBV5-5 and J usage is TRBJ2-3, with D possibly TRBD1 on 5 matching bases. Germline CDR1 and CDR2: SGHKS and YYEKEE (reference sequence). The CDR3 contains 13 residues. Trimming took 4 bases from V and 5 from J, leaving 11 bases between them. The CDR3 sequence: CASSPTVLDTQYF. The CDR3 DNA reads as TGTGCCAGCAGCCCGACAGTATTAGATACGCAGTATTTT.

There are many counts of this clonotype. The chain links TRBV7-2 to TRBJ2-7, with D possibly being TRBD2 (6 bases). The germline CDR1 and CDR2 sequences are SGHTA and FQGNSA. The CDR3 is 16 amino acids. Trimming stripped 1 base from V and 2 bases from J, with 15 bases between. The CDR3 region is CASSLELAEPAYEQYF. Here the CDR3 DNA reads TGTGCCAGCAGCTTAGAATTAGCGGAGCCTGCCTACGAGCAGTACTTC.

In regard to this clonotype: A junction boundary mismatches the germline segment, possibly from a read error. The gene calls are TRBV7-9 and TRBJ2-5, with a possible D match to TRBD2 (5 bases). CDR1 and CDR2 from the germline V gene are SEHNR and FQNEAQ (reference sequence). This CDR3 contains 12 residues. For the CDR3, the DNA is TGTGCCAGCAGCCTAGCCATCGAGACCCAGTACTTC. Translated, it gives CASSLAIETQYF.

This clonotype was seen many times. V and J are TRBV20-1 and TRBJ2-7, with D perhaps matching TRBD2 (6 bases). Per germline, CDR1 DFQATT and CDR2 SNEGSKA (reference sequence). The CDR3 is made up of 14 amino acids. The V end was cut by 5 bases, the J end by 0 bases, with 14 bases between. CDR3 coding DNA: TGCAGTGCTGTTCCTCCGGGAGCCTCCTACGAGCAGTACTTC. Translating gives CSAVPPGASYEQYF.